This T cell receptor (beta chain) was identified in a study of CD8 T cells in Susac syndrome. From germline, CDR1 is MGHDK and CDR2 SYGVNS. V was pared by 5 bases and J by 1 base, with 8 bases between. This CDR3 has 13 amino acids. Random hexamers were used to reverse transcribe an amount of roughly 0.45 to 1 ug RNA. TCRdb independently ran MiXCR on the immunoSEQ multiplex PCR reads; one entry per CDR3 protein. The sample consists of 100,000 to 150,000 distinct CDR3 sequences, roughly 94% of them appearing once. This chain joins TRBV25-1 and TRBJ1-1; D may be TRBD1 (6 bases). The specimen was CD8+ T cells from PBMCs. The clonotype originates from a human donor with Susac syndrome. This CDR3 is CASSPQGNTEAFF. In DNA form, the CDR3 reads TGTGCCAGCAGTCCACAGGGGAACACTGAAGCTTTCTTT.